The present T cell receptor (beta chain) was sequenced within a study of T cell responses to AZD1222 COVID-19 vaccine. TCRdb keeps only in-frame clones here, not all; method: immunoSEQ multiplex PCR. The sample records just over 150,000 clones, roughly 90% being singletons. Study results and limitations: Nearly half of spike-specific TCRs reportedly target variant regions that are unmutated in the B.1.351 and B.1.1.7 variants. Repertoire collection took place solely once the T cell response had peaked. Two AZD1222 doses significantly raised spike-specific TCR breadth and depth over controls.

Notes on this clone: The antigen remains undetermined.

This CDR3 region has 17 residues. The junction had 16 bases not matched to a gene; V was cut back by 6 bases and J by 4 bases. Germline V lookup: CDR1 SGHVS, CDR2 FNYEAQ. The material sequenced was peripheral blood, taken 28 days after the second AZD1222 dose. The sequence came from an adult who received the AZD1222 COVID-19 vaccine. V usage is TRBV7-6 and J usage is TRBJ1-1; 8 bases line up with TRBD1. As DNA, the CDR3 is TGTGCCAGCAGAGAGACAGGGGCCCCAATCCCGGGCACTGAAGCTTTCTTT. This gives the protein CASRETGAPIPGTEAFF.